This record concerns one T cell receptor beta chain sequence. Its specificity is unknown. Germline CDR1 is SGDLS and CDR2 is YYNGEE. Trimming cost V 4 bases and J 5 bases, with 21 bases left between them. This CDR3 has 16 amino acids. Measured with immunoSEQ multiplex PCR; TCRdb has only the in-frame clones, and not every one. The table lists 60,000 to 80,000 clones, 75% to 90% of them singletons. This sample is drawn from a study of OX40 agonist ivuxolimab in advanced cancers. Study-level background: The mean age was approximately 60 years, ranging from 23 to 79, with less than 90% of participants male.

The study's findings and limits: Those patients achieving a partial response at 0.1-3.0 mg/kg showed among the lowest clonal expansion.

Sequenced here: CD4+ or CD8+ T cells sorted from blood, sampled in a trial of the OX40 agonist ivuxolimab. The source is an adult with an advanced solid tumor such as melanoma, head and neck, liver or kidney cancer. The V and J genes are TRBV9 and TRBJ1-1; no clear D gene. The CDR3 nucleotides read TGTGCCAGCAGCTTCTCAGGTGGGGATCTTGGGACTGAAGCTTTCTTT. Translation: CASSFSGGDLGTEAFF.